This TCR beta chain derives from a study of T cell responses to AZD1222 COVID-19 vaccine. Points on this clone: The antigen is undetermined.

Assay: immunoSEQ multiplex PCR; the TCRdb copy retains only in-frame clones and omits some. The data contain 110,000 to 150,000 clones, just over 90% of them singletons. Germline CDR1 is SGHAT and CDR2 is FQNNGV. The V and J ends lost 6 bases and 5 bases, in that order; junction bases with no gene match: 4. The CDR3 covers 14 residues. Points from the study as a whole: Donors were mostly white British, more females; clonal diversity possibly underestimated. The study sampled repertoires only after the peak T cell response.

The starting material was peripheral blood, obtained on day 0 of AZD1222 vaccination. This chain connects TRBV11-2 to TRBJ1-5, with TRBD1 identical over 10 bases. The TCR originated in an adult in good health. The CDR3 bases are TGTGCCAGCAGTCGGACAGGGGGGGATCAGCCCCAGCATTTT. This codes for CASSRTGGDQPQHF.